This entry features one T cell receptor beta chain sequence. Its matching antigen is unknown. The data belong to a study of cytomegalovirus exposure and HLA in healthy donors. Study-level results: The sole available immune exposure information was CMV serostatus. Reported results showed that the classifier diagnosed cytomegalovirus status with high specificity and sensitivity.

Both 60 Vbeta primers and 13 Jbeta primers went into the PCR. Original handling: Later, an analysis found some 80 million unique TCR beta chains, and roughly 10 million of these were shared. Profiled with immunoSEQ multiplex PCR; TCRdb holds only in-frame clones, not every one. That table is the source of V, J and clone size, and D and trimming were worked out from the DNA. This table has 150,000 to 200,000 clones, roughly three quarters appearing once. This receptor was obtained from a man between 18 and 29 years old in good health and CMV-seropositive. Specimen: PBMCs.

CDR3 in DNA: TGTGCCAGCAGTCACCGGGACAGGTACAAGATCCACTATGGCTACACCTTC. Translated: CASSHRDRYKIHYGYTF. The chain carries TRBV27 and TRBJ1-2, with 8 bases matching TRBD1. The junction had 14 bases not matched to a gene; V was cut back by 5 bases and J by 3 bases. Germline V gene data show CDR1 as MNHEY and CDR2 as SMNVEV (reference sequence). The CDR3 sequence is 17 residues long.